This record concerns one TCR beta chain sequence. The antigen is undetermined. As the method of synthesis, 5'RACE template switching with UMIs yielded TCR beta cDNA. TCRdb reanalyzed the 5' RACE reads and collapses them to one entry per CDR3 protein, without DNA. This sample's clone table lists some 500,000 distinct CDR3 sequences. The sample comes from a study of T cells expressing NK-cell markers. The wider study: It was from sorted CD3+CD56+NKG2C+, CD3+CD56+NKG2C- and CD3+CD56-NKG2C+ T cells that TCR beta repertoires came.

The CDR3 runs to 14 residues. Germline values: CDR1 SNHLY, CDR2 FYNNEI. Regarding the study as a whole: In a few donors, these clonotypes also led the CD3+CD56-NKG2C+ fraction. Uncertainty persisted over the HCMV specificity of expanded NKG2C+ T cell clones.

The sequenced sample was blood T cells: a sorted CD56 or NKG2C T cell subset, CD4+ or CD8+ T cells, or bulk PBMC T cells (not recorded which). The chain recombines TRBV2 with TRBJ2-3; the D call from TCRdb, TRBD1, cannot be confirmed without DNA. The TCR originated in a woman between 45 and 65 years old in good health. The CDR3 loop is CASSEPGASDTQYF.